The 26 T cell receptor beta chains listed next were all sequenced from one sample in a study of blood T cell repertoires in COVID-19. Generated by immunoSEQ multiplex PCR, the TCRdb table keeps only in-frame clones and is missing some. The sample consists of 70,000 or so clones, 86% of them appearing once. What was sequenced was peripheral blood. These receptors originate from a man between 70 and 80 years old with active or convalescent COVID-19.

The chain links TRBV5-5 to TRBJ2-1; D perhaps matches TRBD1 (5 bases). The CDR3 is made up of 14 amino acids. V was cut by 0 bases and J by 6 bases, with 10 bases left in between. CDR1 and CDR2 from the germline V gene are SGHKS and YYEKEE (reference sequence). CDR3 loop: CASSLVQAINEQFF. The CDR3 DNA is TGTGCCAGCAGCTTGGTACAGGCTATCAATGAGCAGTTCTTC.

The chain uses TRBV11-2 and TRBJ1-2; a weak D match, TRBD1 (5 bases). The V end was cut by 4 bases, the J end by 3 bases, with 15 bases between. Per germline, CDR1 SGHAT and CDR2 FQNNGV. This CDR3 region has 15 residues. DNA of the CDR3: TGTGCCAGCAGCTCCGGGACCTGGGGGGACTATGGCTACACCTTC. Encoded protein: CASSSGTWGDYGYTF.

This chain's CDR3 is CASQRASTGTVITGELFF. DNA of the CDR3: TGCGCCAGCCAAAGAGCCTCAACCGGGACAGTGATTACCGGGGAGCTGTTTTTT. The chain carries TRBV5-1 and TRBJ2-2; TRBD1 matches at 7 bases. The CDR3 extends over 18 amino acids. The germline V gene has CDR1 SGHRS and CDR2 YFSETQ. V trimming: 7 bases; J trimming: 5 bases; junction bases outside the gene matches: 20.

The chain has TRBV18 and TRBJ2-7; D not certain. CDR1 is KGHSH and CDR2 is LQKENI in the germline V gene. The ends were cut back, 0 bases at V and 1 base at J, with 7 bases in the middle. CDR3 length: 14 residues. Here the CDR3 DNA reads TGTGCCAGCTCACCACCTGCAGGTTCCTACGAGCAGTACTTC. Amino acid sequence: CASSPPAGSYEQYF.

This chain uses TRBV28 with TRBJ1-5, with 9 bases matching TRBD1. Germline V gives CDR1 MDHEN, CDR2 SYDVKM. Trimming removed 8 bases from V and 4 bases from J; junction bases left unmatched: 6. CDR3 size: 14 residues. CDR3 sequence reads: CASSGTGRNQPQHF. CDR3 bases: TGTGCCAGCTCCGGGACAGGGAGGAATCAGCCCCAGCATTTT. The full variable domain, completed using reference TRBV28 and TRBJ1-5, is DVKVTQSSRYLVKRTGEKVFLECVQDMDHENMFWYRQDPGLGLRLIYFSYDVKMKEKGDIPEGYSVSREKKERFSLILESASTNQTSMYLCASSGTGRNQPQHFGDGTRLSIL.

V usage is TRBV6-5 and J usage is TRBJ2-1; a weak D match, TRBD2 (6 bases). Germline assignment: CDR1 MNHEY and CDR2 SVGAGI. The CDR3 runs 14 residues. V lost 2 bases and J 1 base, leaving 6 bases between the germline ends. Written as DNA, the CDR3 is TGTGCCAGCAGTTACGGAGGGTCCTACAATGAGCAGTTCTTC. Residues: CASSYGGSYNEQFF.

V usage is TRBV10-3 and J usage is TRBJ2-2, with TRBD2 matching over 7 bases. CDR1 ENHRY and CDR2 SYGVKD come from the germline V gene. V shed 6 bases and J 0 bases; nucleotides not matched to a gene: 1. This CDR3 region has 14 residues. The CDR3 sequence is CAISLAANTGELFF. CDR3 nucleotides: TGTGCCATCAGCCTAGCGGCGAACACCGGGGAGCTGTTTTTT.

The J gene is TRBJ2-2, the V gene TRBV5-1; 9 positions agree with TRBD1. There are 14 residues in the CDR3. Germline V gives CDR1 SGHRS, CDR2 YFSETQ. V gave up 7 bases and J gave up 3 bases; unmatched junction bases: 4. CDR3 nucleotides: TGCGCCAGCGGACAGGGGCGATACACCGGGGAGCTGTTTTTT. Residues: CASGQGRYTGELFF. The entire variable domain, with the rest obtained from reference TRBV5-1 and TRBJ2-2, is as follows: KAGVTQTPRYLIKTRGQQVTLSCSPISGHRSVSWYQQTPGQGLQFLFEYFSETQRNKGNFPGRFSGRQFSNSRSEMNVSTLELGDSALYLCASGQGRYTGELFFGEGSRLTVL.

This rearrangement joins TRBV6-5 to TRBJ2-7; 10 nucleotides line up with TRBD1. With V trimmed by 7 bases and J by 3 bases, 6 bases remained unmatched. The CDR3 is 14 amino acids. CDR1 is MNHEY, CDR2 SVGAGI, per germline. CDR3 sequence reads: CASTPRTGGYEQYF. CDR3 DNA: TGTGCCAGCACACCGAGGACAGGGGGCTACGAGCAGTACTTC.

The rearrangement joins TRBV6-5 to TRBJ1-6, with D tentatively TRBD1 (6 bases). This CDR3 contains 13 residues. Germline CDR1 MNHEY, CDR2 SVGAGI. Trimming shortened V by 8 bases and J by 9 bases, and 14 bases separated the two germline ends. The CDR3 coding sequence is TGTGCCAGCCCGGCAGGGGTTGGTTCACCCCTCCACTTT. Residues: CASPAGVGSPLHF.

This chain links TRBV12-3 or TRBV12-4 with TRBJ1-2; D is ambiguous. Trimming removed 1 base from V and 2 bases from J, with 5 bases in between. The CDR3 extends over 13 amino acids. Written as DNA, the CDR3 is TGTGCCAGCAGTTTAGGCGGAAACTATGGCTACACCTTC. Translating gives CASSLGGNYGYTF.

Written as DNA, the CDR3 is TGTGCCTGGAAGAGGAGCGGAAACACAGATACGCAGTATTTT. Amino acid sequence: CAWKRSGNTDTQYF. J is TRBJ2-3 and V is TRBV30; weak D call: TRBD2 (5 bases). Trimming left V 4 bases short and J 2 bases short, with 13 bases between. The germline V gene has CDR1 GTSNPN and CDR2 SVGIG (reference sequence). The CDR3 runs 14 residues.

The gene calls are TRBV28 and TRBJ2-7; 8 bases are shared with TRBD1. Germline trimming cut 6 bases from V and 3 bases from J; bases unmatched to any gene: 7. The CDR3 spans 14 residues. CDR1 and CDR2 (germline): MDHEN, SYDVKM. For the CDR3, the DNA is TGTGCCAGCAGGGGGGACAGGTTCTACTACGAGCAGTACTTC. Protein product: CASRGDRFYYEQYF.

This clone was recorded only once. The genes are TRBV30 and TRBJ2-2, with D maybe TRBD2 (5 bases). This CDR3 comprises 13 residues. V lost 0 bases and J lost 6, with 8 bases in between. Germline-derived CDR1 and CDR2 are GTSNPN and SVGIG (reference sequence). The CDR3 DNA is TGTGCCTGGAGTGTACGCGGGTCCGGGGAGCTGTTTTTT. It encodes CAWSVRGSGELFF.

A word on this clone: Compared with germline, one end of the junction differs, possibly owing to a read error. This chain links TRBV11-3 with TRBJ2-2; tentative D call: TRBD1 (6 bases). CDR1 is SGHNT and CDR2 is YENEEA in the germline V gene. The CDR3 length is 16 residues. CDR3 residues: CASSLDGRGGTGELFF. DNA for the CDR3: TGTGCCAGCAGCCTAGACGGCAGGGGTGGGACCGGGGAGCTGTTTTTT.

The CDR3 sequence: CASSLVVGQASGNTIYF. The CDR3 DNA reads TGTGCCAGCAGCTTAGTGGTTGGGCAGGCCTCTGGAAACACCATATATTTT. This rearrangement joins TRBV7-9 to TRBJ1-3, with no clear D. The germline V and J ends were trimmed by 1 base and 0 bases, with 13 bases remaining between them. Per the germline V gene, CDR1 is SEHNR and CDR2 is FQNEAQ (reference sequence). The CDR3 loop spans 17 amino acids.

The CDR3, as DNA: TGTGCCAGCACCATGACAGGGGGCGCATCCGGGGAGCTGTTTTTT. Its translation: CASTMTGGASGELFF. This chain joins TRBV9 and TRBJ2-2, with 10 bases matching TRBD1. The CDR3 is made up of 15 amino acids. Per germline, CDR1 SGDLS and CDR2 YYNGEE. Trimming cost V 6 bases and J 6 bases; bases outside gene matches: 8. The whole variable domain, filled in from reference TRBV9 and TRBJ2-2, reads DSGVTQTPKHLITATGQRVTLRCSPRSGDLSVYWYQQSLDQGLQFLIQYYNGEERAKGNILERFSAQQFPDLHSELNLSSLELGDSALYFCASTMTGGASGELFFGEGSRLTVL.

This chain connects TRBV18 to TRBJ1-5; 9 nucleotides align to TRBD1. The ends lost 4 bases at V and 5 bases at J; junction bases unmatched: 6. Germline values: CDR1 KGHSH, CDR2 LQKENI. The length of the CDR3 is 15 residues. CDR3 coding DNA: TGTGCCAGCTCACGGACAGGGGTATGGGATCAGCCCCAGCATTTT. It yields the protein CASSRTGVWDQPQHF.

A single count supports this clone. The chain has TRBV12-3 or TRBV12-4 and TRBJ1-2, with TRBD1 as a possible D gene (5 bases). The CDR3 sequence is 13 residues long. V lost 5 bases and J lost 3, with 10 bases in between. For the CDR3, the DNA is TGTGCCAGCAGTCCCGGGGGTTACTATGGCTACACCTTC. This codes for CASSPGGYYGYTF.

The chain couples TRBV28 to TRBJ1-2, with 9 bases lining up with TRBD1. This CDR3 has 16 residues. V shed 6 bases and J 2 bases; nucleotides not matched to a gene: 10. Germline V gene sequence: CDR1 MDHEN, CDR2 SYDVKM. The CDR3 DNA sequence: TGTGCCAGCAGCCACGACAGGGGGAAGGGAAACTATGGCTACACCTTC. Translating it yields CASSHDRGKGNYGYTF.

The V call is TRBV6-6, the J call TRBJ2-1, with a tentative D call TRBD2 (5 bases). Per the germline V gene, CDR1 is MNHNY and CDR2 is SVGAGI (reference sequence). Trimming pared 2 bases from V and 10 bases from J, leaving 12 bases between. This CDR3 has 13 amino acids. CDR3 nucleotide sequence: TGTGCCAGCAGTTACCCCCCCGGGGAGGAGCAGTTCTTC. Its translation: CASSYPPGEEQFF.

The genes are TRBV10-3 and TRBJ1-5; 7 positions agree with TRBD1. Germline V gives CDR1 ENHRY, CDR2 SYGVKD. V trimming: 7 bases; J trimming: 3 bases; junction bases outside the gene matches: 6. This CDR3 region has 14 residues. The CDR3 sequence is CAIKRQGDNQPQHF. In DNA, the CDR3 is TGTGCCATCAAAAGGCAGGGGGACAATCAGCCCCAGCATTTT.

This chain uses TRBV6-5 with TRBJ2-7; TRBD1 is a possible D gene (5 bases). Germline values: CDR1 MNHEY, CDR2 SVGAGI. CDR3 length: 12 residues. V lost 11 bases and J lost 5, with 16 bases in between. The CDR3 reads CASRAALNEQYF. DNA of the CDR3: TGTGCCTCCAGGGCGGCCTTGAACGAGCAGTACTTC.

The CDR3, as DNA: TGTGCCAGCAGCCCAACGATTGAAGGCGGCATTCAGTACTTC. Residues: CASSPTIEGGIQYF. The chain links TRBV5-8 to TRBJ2-4; unclear D gene. The CDR3 spans 14 residues. V dropped 4 bases and J dropped 9 bases, with 17 bases sitting between them. CDR1 is SGHTS and CDR2 is YDEGEE in the germline V gene.

This clone was seen once. The chain uses TRBV5-1 and TRBJ1-6; 7 nucleotides match TRBD1. The trim removed 4 bases at V and 8 bases at J, leaving 15 bases unmatched. Looked up from germline, CDR1 is SGHRS and CDR2 is YFSETQ. The CDR3 has 17 amino acids. Here the CDR3 reads CASSVSGTVTRDSPLHF. The CDR3 coding sequence is TGCGCCAGCAGCGTTTCCGGGACAGTAACCCGGGATTCACCCCTCCACTTT.

The J gene is TRBJ2-1, the V gene TRBV5-1; 9 bases fit TRBD1. This CDR3 is built from 16 residues. The germline gives CDR1 SGHRS, CDR2 YFSETQ. J was trimmed by 6 bases and V by 4 bases; bases with no gene match: 11. CDR3 DNA: TGCGCCAGCAGCGTAACAGGGGGCGGGTCTATCAATGAGCAGTTCTTC. Its translation: CASSVTGGGSINEQFF.